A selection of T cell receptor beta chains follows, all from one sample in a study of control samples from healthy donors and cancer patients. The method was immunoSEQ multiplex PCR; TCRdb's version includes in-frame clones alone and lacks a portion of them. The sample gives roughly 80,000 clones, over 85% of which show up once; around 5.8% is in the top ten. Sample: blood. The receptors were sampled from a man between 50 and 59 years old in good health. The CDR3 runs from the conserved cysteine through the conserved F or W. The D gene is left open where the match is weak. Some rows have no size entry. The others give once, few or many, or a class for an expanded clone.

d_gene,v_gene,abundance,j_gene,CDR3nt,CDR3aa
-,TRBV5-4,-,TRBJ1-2,TGTGCCAGCAGCGATGGGACTGCCTATGGCTACACCTTC,CASSDGTAYGYTF
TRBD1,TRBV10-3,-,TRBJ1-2,TGTGCCATCAGCCCGGGACAGGGAGTACTCCTCGATGGCTACACCTTC,CAISPGQGVLLDGYTF
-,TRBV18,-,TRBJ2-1,TGTGCCACCTTCCCGGGCGGCTCCTACAATGAGCAGTTCTTC,CATFPGGSYNEQFF
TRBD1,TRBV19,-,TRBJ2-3,TGTGCCAGTAGTATTCCGGGACAGGTCGATACGCAGTATTTT,CASSIPGQVDTQYF
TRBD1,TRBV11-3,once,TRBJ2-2,TGTGCCAGCAGCTCCCGGGACAGGGGCGGGGACACCGGGGAGCTGTTTTTT,CASSSRDRGGDTGELFF
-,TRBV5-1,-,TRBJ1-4,TGCGCCAGCAGCCCCTACGGGGAGACTAATGAAAAACTGTTTTTT,CASSPYGETNEKLFF
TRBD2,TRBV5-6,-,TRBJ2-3,TGTGCCAGCAGCCAGACTAGCGGGGGGTCACCAGATACGCAGTATTTT,CASSQTSGGSPDTQYF
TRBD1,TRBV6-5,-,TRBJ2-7,TGTGCCAGCAGTACCTACAGGGGGCAAAGCGAGCAGTACTTC,CASSTYRGQSEQYF
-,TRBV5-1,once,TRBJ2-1,TGCGCCAGCAGCTTCAACCGGGATTACAATGAGCAGTTCTTC,CASSFNRDYNEQFF
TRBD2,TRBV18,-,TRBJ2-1,TGTGCCAGCTCACCAAAGGGTCGCGGGGGGGCCAATGAGCAGTTCTTC,CASSPKGRGGANEQFF
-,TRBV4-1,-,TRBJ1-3,TGCGCCAGCAGCCAAGAGGAAGCCATCTCTGGAAACACCATATATTTT,CASSQEEAISGNTIYF
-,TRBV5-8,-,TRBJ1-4,TGTGCCAGCAGCGACCCAGGGCAGCGTGAAGAAAAACTGTTTTTT,CASSDPGQREEKLFF
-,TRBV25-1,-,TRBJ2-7,TGTGCCAGCAGTGGACAAACAGGGTTGGGGGAGCAGTACTTC,CASSGQTGLGEQYF
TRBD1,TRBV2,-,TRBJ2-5,TGTGCCAGCAGTGAACGGGACAGGGGGAGGGAGACCCAGTACTTC,CASSERDRGRETQYF
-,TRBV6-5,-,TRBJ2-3,TGTGCCAGCAGTCTTAGACAGCCGAGCACAGATACGCAGTATTTT,CASSLRQPSTDTQYF
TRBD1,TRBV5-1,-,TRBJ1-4,TGCGCCAGCAGCTACGGACAGGCTGCGGAAAAACTGTTTTTT,CASSYGQAAEKLFF
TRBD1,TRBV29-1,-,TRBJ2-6,TGCAGCGTTGAGGGACAGGGGACTAAAGAGGCTGGGGCCAACGTCCTGACTTTC,CSVEGQGTKEAGANVLTF